This note documents a single T cell receptor (beta chain) sequence. Its antigen remains unidentified. The protocol was immunoSEQ multiplex PCR, while the TCRdb copy is restricted to in-frame clones and leaves out a portion. The sample records under 130,000 clones, approximately 86% being singletons. These data belong to a study of PD-L1 blockade in urothelial cancer. Whole-study context: Timepoints chosen for blood analysis were 3 weeks (second dose) and 6 weeks after treatment start. The study recovered a median of about 140,000 T cells per blood sample.

Study-wide results and limits: Pretreatment TCR clonality in blood, when below the median, was predictive of better survival.

The CDR3 is made up of 16 amino acids. Looked up from germline, CDR1 is SGHNT and CDR2 is YYREEE (reference sequence). V was shortened by 3 bases and J by 0 bases, with 16 bases between the two germline ends. Patient disease was locally advanced or metastatic urothelial carcinoma. This sequence joins TRBV5-4 and TRBJ2-7; D is perhaps TRBD2 (6 bases). The sequencing here drew on PBMCs, taken around atezolizumab (anti-PD-L1) treatment. This clonotype was sampled from a man in his fifties with urothelial cancer. The CDR3 nucleotides are TGTGCCAGCAGCTCCGGGGCCGGCGGGATCTCCTACGAGCAGTACTTC. Its protein product is CASSSGAGGISYEQYF. Full variable domain (outside the CDR3, taken from reference TRBV5-4 and TRBJ2-7): ETGVTQSPTHLIKTRGQQVTLRCSSQSGHNTVSWYQQALGQGPQFIFQYYREEENGRGNFPPRFSGLQFPNYSSELNVNALELDDSALYLCASSSGAGGISYEQYFGPGTRLTVT.